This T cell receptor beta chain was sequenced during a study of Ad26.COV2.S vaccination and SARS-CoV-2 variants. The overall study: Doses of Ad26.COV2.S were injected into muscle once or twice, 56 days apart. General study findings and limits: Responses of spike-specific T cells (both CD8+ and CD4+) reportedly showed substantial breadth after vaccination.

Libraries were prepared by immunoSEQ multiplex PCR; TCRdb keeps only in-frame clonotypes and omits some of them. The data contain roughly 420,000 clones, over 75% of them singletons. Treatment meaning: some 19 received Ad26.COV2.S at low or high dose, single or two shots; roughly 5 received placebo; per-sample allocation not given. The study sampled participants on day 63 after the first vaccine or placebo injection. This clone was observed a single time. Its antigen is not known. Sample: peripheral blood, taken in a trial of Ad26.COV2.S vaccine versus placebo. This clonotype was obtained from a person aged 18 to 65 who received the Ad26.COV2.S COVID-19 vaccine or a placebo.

The CDR3 spells CSAAGGQNYGYTF. CDR3 DNA sequence: TGCAGCGCAGCCGGTGGACAGAACTATGGCTACACCTTC. The chain carries TRBV29-1 and TRBJ1-2; possibly TRBD1 for D (6 bases). V was cut by 7 bases and J by 2 bases, with 14 bases left in between. Per the germline V gene, CDR1 is SQVTM and CDR2 is ANQGSEA. This CDR3 contains 13 residues.